This entry concerns a single T cell receptor beta chain. PCR amplification relied on 60 Vbeta primers (plus 13 Jbeta primers). The assay was immunoSEQ multiplex PCR, and TCRdb's table has in-frame clones only and misses some. The repertoire consists of around 140,000 clones, with under 75% occurring once and the leading ten covering about 2.6%. The data stem from a study of cytomegalovirus exposure and HLA in healthy donors. Germline CDR1 and CDR2: SGHRS and YFSETQ. V was clipped by 2 bases and J by 6 bases; unmatched bases: 7. This CDR3 has 15 residues. The rearrangement joins TRBV5-1 to TRBJ2-1; 8 bases fit TRBD2. The source of this sequence is a woman between 40 and 55 years old in good health and CMV-seronegative. The sample consisted of PBMCs. The CDR3 sequence: CASSLTGGGINEQFF. The CDR3 DNA is TGCGCCAGCAGCTTAACTGGCGGGGGGATCAATGAGCAGTTCTTC.